This entry is about one T cell receptor (beta chain). Its antigen is as yet unknown. The CDR3 sequence is 16 residues long. Germline lookup yields CDR1 MNHEY and CDR2 SVGAGI. Trimming cost V 2 bases and J 4 bases; bases outside gene matches: 10. This sample stems from a study of cytotoxic CD8 clonotypes in ibrutinib-treated CLL. The overall study: Recorded responses included around 24 partial and 2 complete; following median about 70 months, roughly 15 stayed remitted and roughly twelve progressed. Once patients had received a median roughly 11 months of treatment, range 6 to 36, response samples were obtained. Across samples, productive templates numbered 250,000 to 300,000 and productive rearrangements reached over 90,000 on average. Study-level findings and limits: Baseline clonality, higher than in age-matched healthy donors, tracked circulating CD8+ T-cell counts.

TCRdb's copy holds only in-frame clones and misses some; the assay was immunoSEQ multiplex PCR. Of more than 200,000 clones listed, approximately 75% are singletons. The TCR comes from a human donor with chronic lymphocytic leukemia. The starting material was PBMCs, obtained after 12 months of ibrutinib treatment. This chain links TRBV6-5 with TRBJ1-2; 7 positions match TRBD1. The CDR3 coding sequence is TGTGCCAGCAGTTACCCCCGGGACAGAGGTGGCTATGGCTACACCTTC. It is translated as CASSYPRDRGGYGYTF.